The 25 T cell receptor beta chains listed next were all sequenced from one sample in a study of blood T cell repertoires in COVID-19. Using immunoSEQ multiplex PCR, the repertoire was profiled, and TCRdb retains in-frame clones only, with some absent. The sample includes under 200,000 clones, roughly 83% seen only once; the top ten take about 1.5%. The sequenced material came from peripheral blood. The source is a human donor in a cohort sampled during active COVID-19.

This clone turned up a few times. The V gene is TRBV19, the J gene TRBJ1-5; 8 positions agree with TRBD1. The junction had 8 bases not matched to a gene; V was cut back by 4 bases and J by 0 bases. From germline, CDR1 is LNHDA and CDR2 SQIVND (reference sequence). The CDR3 covers 17 residues. The CDR3 DNA follows: TGTGCCAGTAGTACCGGACAGGGCCTCTATAGCAATCAGCCCCAGCATTTT. Translating it yields CASSTGQGLYSNQPQHF.

The rearrangement joins TRBV6-5 to TRBJ2-6; D is uncertain. V lost 7 bases to trimming and J lost 2 bases, with 12 bases between them. In germline, CDR1 is MNHEY, CDR2 SVGAGI. The CDR3 runs to 15 residues. The CDR3 reads CASTYGATGANVLTF. The DNA of the CDR3 is TGTGCCAGCACCTACGGTGCTACTGGGGCCAACGTCCTGACTTTC.

This sequence joins TRBV4-2 and TRBJ1-3; D unresolved. Trimming shortened V by 4 bases and J by 2 bases, and 9 bases separated the two germline ends. The CDR3 sequence is 14 residues long. CDR1 and CDR2 (germline): LGHNA, YNFKEQ. CDR3 bases: TGTGCCAGCAGCCTGGGAGGGCCTGGAAACACCATATATTTT. Translation gives CASSLGGPGNTIYF.

The V and J genes are TRBV6-5 and TRBJ1-3; D not certain. The germline V gene has CDR1 MNHEY and CDR2 SVGAGI. This CDR3 comprises 14 residues. The V and J ends lost 0 bases and 4 bases respectively, with 7 bases between them. This CDR3 reads CASSYSTPGNTIYF. CDR3 nucleotides: TGTGCCAGCAGTTACTCAACACCGGGAAACACCATATATTTT.

The chain couples TRBV5-4 to TRBJ2-5, with D maybe TRBD2 (6 bases). The germline V gene has CDR1 SGHNT and CDR2 YYREEE (reference sequence). The CDR3 is made up of 15 amino acids. The germline V and J ends were trimmed by 4 bases and 2 bases, with 15 bases remaining between them. The CDR3 DNA follows: TGTGCCAGCAGCCCCCTACCGCGGGGACAAGAGACCCAGTACTTC. This codes for CASSPLPRGQETQYF.

The chain joins TRBV12-3 or TRBV12-4 to TRBJ1-2; 7 nucleotides match TRBD1. V shed 7 bases, J shed 4 bases, and the junction held 6 bases outside the gene matches. The CDR3 is 13 amino acids. DNA of the CDR3: TGTGCCAGCAACATACAGGGGAGCTATGGCTACACCTTC. Translating it yields CASNIQGSYGYTF.

This chain uses TRBV6-6 with TRBJ1-2; D uncertain. Germline CDR1 is MNHNY and CDR2 is SVGAGI (reference sequence). V gave up 7 bases and J gave up 8 bases, with 11 bases separating them. The CDR3 consists of 11 residues. CDR3 loop: CASNRGQGYTF. For the CDR3, the DNA is TGTGCCAGCAACCGGGGTCAGGGCTACACCTTC.

This clone has a handful of counts. This chain links TRBV3-1 (or the pseudogene TRBV3-2) with TRBJ1-2, with TRBD1 identical over 9 bases. Germline assignment: CDR1 LGHDT and CDR2 YNNKEL (reference sequence). V shed 2 bases, J shed 7 bases, and the junction held 5 bases outside the gene matches. The CDR3 runs to 14 residues. CDR3 DNA sequence: TGTGCCAGCAGCCAACCGGACAGGGGAAGTGGCTACACCTTC. It encodes CASSQPDRGSGYTF.

This sequence joins TRBV6-5 and TRBJ2-1; tentatively, D is TRBD1 (6 bases). The germline gives CDR1 MNHEY, CDR2 SVGAGI. This CDR3 spans 15 amino acids. The V gene lost 2 bases and the J gene lost 9 bases, with 17 bases spanning the gap. The CDR3 DNA reads as TGTGCCAGCAGTTACATCCCAGGGGATGGTGCTGAGCAGTTCTTC. Encoded protein: CASSYIPGDGAEQFF.

The chain joins TRBV6-5 to TRBJ1-3; the match to TRBD1 covers 7 bases. Germline V lookup: CDR1 MNHEY, CDR2 SVGAGI. After removal of 6 bases from V and 4 bases from J, the junction contained 9 bases not matched to a gene. The CDR3 sequence is 15 residues long. The CDR3 region is CASRPGTASGNTIYF. CDR3 DNA: TGTGCCAGCAGGCCCGGGACAGCCTCAGGAAACACCATATATTTT.

The V gene is TRBV9, the J gene TRBJ2-7; D remains unclear. The CDR3 totals 15 residues. Germline V gene data show CDR1 as SGDLS and CDR2 as YYNGEE. The germline V and J ends were trimmed by 4 bases and 0 bases, with 14 bases remaining between them. This chain's CDR3 is CASSLRIGPSYEQYF. CDR3 DNA: TGTGCCAGCAGCCTAAGGATTGGGCCCTCCTACGAGCAGTACTTC.

V and J are TRBV6-6 and TRBJ2-7; 7 nucleotides line up with TRBD1. Trimming cost V 2 bases and J 4 bases; bases outside gene matches: 11. The length of the CDR3 is 16 residues. Per germline, CDR1 MNHNY and CDR2 SVGAGI (reference sequence). CDR3 nucleotides: TGTGCCAGCAGTTACCTTGGGACGGGACAGTCTTACGAGCAGTACTTC. It translates to CASSYLGTGQSYEQYF.

A word on this clone: Other DNA sequences from this sample encode an identical CDR3 as well. The chain couples TRBV29-1 to TRBJ1-5; TRBD1 aligns across 7 bases. CDR1 is SQVTM and CDR2 is ANQGSEA in the germline V gene. The CDR3 is made up of 13 amino acids. V lost 5 bases, J lost 5 bases, and 6 bases stayed unmatched. CDR3 DNA sequence: TGCAGCGTTACTACAGGGGTCGATCAGCCCCAGCATTTT. Protein sequence: CSVTTGVDQPQHF.

This chain joins TRBV7-9 and TRBJ2-7; maybe TRBD2 (5 bases). The CDR3 is 16 amino acids. Germline V gene data show CDR1 as SEHNR and CDR2 as FQNEAQ (reference sequence). Trimming left V 3 bases short and J 0 bases short, with 15 bases between. The CDR3 bases are TGTGCCAGCAGCTTGACGGACTCGCTGCTCTCCTACGAGCAGTACTTC. This sequence encodes CASSLTDSLLSYEQYF.

This chain uses TRBV5-6 with TRBJ1-1, with a weak D call TRBD1 (6 bases). V was cut by 5 bases and J by 7 bases, with 18 bases left in between. CDR3 length: 14 amino acids. CDR1 and CDR2 from the germline V gene are SGHDT and YYEEEE. This chain's CDR3 is CASRERGAGGEAFF. CDR3 bases: TGTGCCAGCAGAGAGCGGGGGGCTGGGGGTGAAGCTTTCTTT.

V is TRBV29-1 and J is TRBJ2-1; the D is unclear. Germline lookup yields CDR1 SQVTM and CDR2 ANQGSEA. This CDR3 is 14 amino acids long. Trimming left V 0 bases short and J 5 bases short, with 11 bases between. The CDR3 DNA follows: TGCAGCGTTGAAGATCGGCTAGAACACAATGAGCAGTTCTTC. As protein: CSVEDRLEHNEQFF.

The CDR3: CASRPRTSVPYEQYF. CDR3 DNA: TGTGCCAGCAGGCCCAGGACTAGCGTACCCTACGAGCAGTACTTC. The chain couples TRBV28 to TRBJ2-7, with TRBD2 identical over 9 bases. This CDR3 comprises 15 residues. CDR1 MDHEN and CDR2 SYDVKM come from the germline V gene. The V and J ends lost 6 bases and 2 bases, in that order; junction bases with no gene match: 8.

This chain joins TRBV11-1 and TRBJ2-7; 13 bases agree with TRBD2. The ends lost 5 bases at V and 4 bases at J; junction bases unmatched: 8. Germline V gives CDR1 SGHAT, CDR2 FQDESV (reference sequence). The CDR3 runs to 16 residues. CDR3 protein: CASSPRGTSGAYEQYF. CDR3 DNA: TGTGCCAGCAGCCCGAGGGGGACTAGCGGGGCGTACGAGCAGTACTTC.

The V call is TRBV3-1 (or the pseudogene TRBV3-2), the J call TRBJ1-2; 7 bases match TRBD1. V lost 2 bases to trimming and J lost 6 bases; unmatched junction nucleotides: 9. In germline, CDR1 is LGHDT, CDR2 YNNKEL (reference sequence). The CDR3 sequence is 15 residues long. The CDR3 DNA is TGTGCCAGCAGCCAAATATCGACAGGGTGGAATGGCTACACCTTC. Translated, it gives CASSQISTGWNGYTF.

The chain has TRBV10-3 and TRBJ1-5; 8 bases map to TRBD1. With 5 bases clipped from V and 0 bases from J, the junction kept 3 bases outside the gene matches. The CDR3 contains 15 residues. Germline V gives CDR1 ENHRY, CDR2 SYGVKD. The CDR3 coding sequence is TGTGCCATCAGTCCGGGACAGGCTAGCAATCAGCCCCAGCATTTT. The encoded protein is CAISPGQASNQPQHF.

This clone has just one count. The chain uses TRBV19 and TRBJ1-1; no clear D gene. The V end lost 5 bases, the J end lost 0 bases, and 7 bases lay between the germline ends. The CDR3 extends over 13 amino acids. CDR1 and CDR2 from the germline V gene are LNHDA and SQIVND (reference sequence). The CDR3 loop is CASSHRVNTEAFF. In DNA form, the CDR3 reads TGTGCCAGTAGTCACCGAGTGAACACTGAAGCTTTCTTT.

This clone was seen a handful of times. The gene calls are TRBV6-5 and TRBJ1-1; 9 nucleotides align to TRBD1. The CDR3 has 15 amino acids. V dropped 6 bases and J dropped 5; count of bases not matched to a gene: 10. The germline V gene encodes CDR1 MNHEY and CDR2 SVGAGI. The DNA of the CDR3 is TGTGCCAGCAGCCCAGGGACAGGGAGGGTTACTGAAGCTTTCTTT. Its translation: CASSPGTGRVTEAFF.

DNA of the CDR3: TGTGCCAGCGTCAGAGGACAGGCAAAAGAGACCCAGTACTTC. Encoded protein: CASVRGQAKETQYF. The V call is TRBV7-2, the J call TRBJ2-5, with 7 bases aligning to TRBD1. The V and J ends lost 8 bases and 3 bases, in that order; junction bases with no gene match: 9. The CDR3 runs 14 residues. Germline CDR1 is SGHTA and CDR2 is FQGNSA.

The rearrangement uses TRBV7-2 and TRBJ2-7, with 13 bases aligning to TRBD2. The CDR3 runs to 16 residues. Germline trimming cut 5 bases from V and 2 bases from J; bases unmatched to any gene: 6. The germline gives CDR1 SGHTA, CDR2 FQGNSA. CDR3 loop: CASSPGTSGNTYEQYF. CDR3 bases: TGTGCCAGCAGCCCCGGGACTAGCGGGAATACCTACGAGCAGTACTTC.

The gene calls are TRBV1 and TRBJ2-1; TRBD2 is the table's D call, not checked against the DNA. TRBV1 has pseudogene status. The CDR3 is 15 amino acids. CDR3 sequence reads: CTSSSSGRMIHEQFF. In DNA form, the CDR3 reads TGCACCAGCAGCTCGAGCGGGAGAATGATCCATGAGCAGTTCTTC.